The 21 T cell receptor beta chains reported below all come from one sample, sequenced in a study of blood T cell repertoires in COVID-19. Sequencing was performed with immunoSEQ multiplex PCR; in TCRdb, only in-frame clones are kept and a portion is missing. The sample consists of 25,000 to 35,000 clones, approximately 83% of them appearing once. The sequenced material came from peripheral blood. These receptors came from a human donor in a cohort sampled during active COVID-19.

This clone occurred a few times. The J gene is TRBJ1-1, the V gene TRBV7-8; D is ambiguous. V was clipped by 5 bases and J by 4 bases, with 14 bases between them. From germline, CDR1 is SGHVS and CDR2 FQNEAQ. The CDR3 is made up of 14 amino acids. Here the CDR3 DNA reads TGTGCCAGCAGCCCAAGGACTGAGGCCACTGAAGCTTTCTTT. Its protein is CASSPRTEATEAFF.

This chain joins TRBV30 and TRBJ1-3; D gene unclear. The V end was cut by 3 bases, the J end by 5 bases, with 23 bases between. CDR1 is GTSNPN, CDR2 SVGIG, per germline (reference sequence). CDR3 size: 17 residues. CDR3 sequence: CAWREHNTFLLRNTIYF. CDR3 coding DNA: TGTGCCTGGAGAGAACACAACACATTCCTGTTGAGAAACACCATATATTTT.

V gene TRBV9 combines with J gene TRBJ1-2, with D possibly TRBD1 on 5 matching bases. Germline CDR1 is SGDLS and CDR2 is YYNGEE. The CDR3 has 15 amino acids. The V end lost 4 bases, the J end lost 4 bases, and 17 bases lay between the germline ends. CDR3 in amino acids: CASSPRPGGVYGYTF. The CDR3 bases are TGTGCCAGCAGCCCCCGCCCCGGAGGGGTCTATGGCTACACCTTC. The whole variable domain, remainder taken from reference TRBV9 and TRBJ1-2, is DSGVTQTPKHLITATGQRVTLRCSPRSGDLSVYWYQQSLDQGLQFLIQYYNGEERAKGNILERFSAQQFPDLHSELNLSSLELGDSALYFCASSPRPGGVYGYTFGSGTRLTVV.

CDR3 sequence: CASSQGRARGDNSPLHF. CDR3 DNA: TGTGCCAGCAGCCAAGGGCGGGCTCGAGGCGATAATTCACCCCTCCACTTT. The chain has TRBV3-1 (or the pseudogene TRBV3-2) and TRBJ1-6; D uncertain. CDR3 length: 17 residues. Trimming removed 1 base at V and 5 bases at J, with 15 bases between. The V gene's germline CDR1 is LGHDT and CDR2 YNNKEL (reference sequence).

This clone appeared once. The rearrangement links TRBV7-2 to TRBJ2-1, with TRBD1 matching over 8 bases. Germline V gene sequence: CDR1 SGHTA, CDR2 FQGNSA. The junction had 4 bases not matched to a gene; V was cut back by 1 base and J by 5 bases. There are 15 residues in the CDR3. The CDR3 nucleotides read TGTGCCAGCAGCTTAGGGGGACAGGTGAACAATGAGCAGTTCTTC. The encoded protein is CASSLGGQVNNEQFF.

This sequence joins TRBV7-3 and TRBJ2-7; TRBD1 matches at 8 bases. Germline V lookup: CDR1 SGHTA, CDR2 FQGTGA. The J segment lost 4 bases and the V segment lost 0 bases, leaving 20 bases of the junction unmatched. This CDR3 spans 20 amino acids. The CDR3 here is CASSLTAPGGFGGSIYEQYF. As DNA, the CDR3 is TGTGCCAGCAGCTTAACGGCGCCAGGGGGCTTTGGAGGGAGTATATACGAGCAGTACTTC. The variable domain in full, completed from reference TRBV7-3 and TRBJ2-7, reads GAGVSQTPSNKVTEKGKYVELRCDPISGHTALYWYRQSLGQGPEFLIYFQGTGAADDSGLPNDRFFAVRPEGSVSTLKIQRTERGDSAVYLCASSLTAPGGFGGSIYEQYFGPGTRLTVT.

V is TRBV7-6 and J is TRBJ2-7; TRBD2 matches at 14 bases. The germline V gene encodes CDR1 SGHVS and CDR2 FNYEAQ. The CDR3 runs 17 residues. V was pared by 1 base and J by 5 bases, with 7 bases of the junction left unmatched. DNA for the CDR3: TGTGCCAGCAGCTTAGGACTAGCGGGGGGGACTGAAGACGAGCAGTACTTC. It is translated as CASSLGLAGGTEDEQYF.

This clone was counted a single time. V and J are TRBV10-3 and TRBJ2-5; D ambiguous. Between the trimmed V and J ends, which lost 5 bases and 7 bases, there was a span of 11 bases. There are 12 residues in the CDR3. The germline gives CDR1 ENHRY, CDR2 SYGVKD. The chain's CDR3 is CAISPVPGTQYF. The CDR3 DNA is TGTGCCATCAGTCCGGTCCCAGGGACCCAGTACTTC.

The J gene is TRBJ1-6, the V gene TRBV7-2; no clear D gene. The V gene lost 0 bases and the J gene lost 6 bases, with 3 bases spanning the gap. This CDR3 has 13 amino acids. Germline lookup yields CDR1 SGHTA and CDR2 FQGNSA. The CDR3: CASSLALNSPLHF. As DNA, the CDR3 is TGTGCCAGCAGCTTAGCACTTAATTCACCCCTCCACTTT.

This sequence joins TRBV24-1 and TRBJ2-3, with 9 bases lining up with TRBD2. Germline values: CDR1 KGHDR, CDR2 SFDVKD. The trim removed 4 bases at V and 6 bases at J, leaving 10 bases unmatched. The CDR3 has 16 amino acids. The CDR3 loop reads CATSDPRRGGSDTQYF. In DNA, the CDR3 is TGTGCCACCAGTGACCCTAGGCGGGGGGGGTCTGATACGCAGTATTTT.

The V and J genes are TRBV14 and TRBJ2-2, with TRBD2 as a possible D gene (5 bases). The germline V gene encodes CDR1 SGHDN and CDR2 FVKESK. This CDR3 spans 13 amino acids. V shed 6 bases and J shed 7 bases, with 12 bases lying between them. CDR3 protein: CASSAVGVGELFF. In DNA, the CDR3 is TGTGCCAGCAGTGCCGTGGGAGTCGGGGAGCTGTTTTTT.

CDR3 nucleotide sequence: TGTGCCATCACCCCGACAGGGGCCGGGGAGCTGTTTTTT. It codes for CAITPTGAGELFF. The chain has TRBV10-3 and TRBJ2-2; TRBD1 matches 8 bases. V lost 7 bases, J lost 6 bases, and 4 bases stayed unmatched. The CDR3 loop spans 13 amino acids. Germline lookup yields CDR1 ENHRY and CDR2 SYGVKD.

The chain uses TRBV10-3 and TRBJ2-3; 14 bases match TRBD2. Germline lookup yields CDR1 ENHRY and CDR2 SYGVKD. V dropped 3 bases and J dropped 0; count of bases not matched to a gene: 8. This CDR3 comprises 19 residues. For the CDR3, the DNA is TGTGCCATCAGTGAAAGACTAGCGGGGGGGCCAGGGAGCACAGATACGCAGTATTTT. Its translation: CAISERLAGGPGSTDTQYF.

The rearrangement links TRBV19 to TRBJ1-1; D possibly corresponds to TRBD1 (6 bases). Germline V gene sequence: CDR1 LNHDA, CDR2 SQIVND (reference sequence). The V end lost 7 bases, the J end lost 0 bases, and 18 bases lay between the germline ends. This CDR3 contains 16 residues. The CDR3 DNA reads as TGTGCCAGTACCCCCTACAGGGACGGGGTGAACACTGAAGCTTTCTTT. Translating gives CASTPYRDGVNTEAFF.

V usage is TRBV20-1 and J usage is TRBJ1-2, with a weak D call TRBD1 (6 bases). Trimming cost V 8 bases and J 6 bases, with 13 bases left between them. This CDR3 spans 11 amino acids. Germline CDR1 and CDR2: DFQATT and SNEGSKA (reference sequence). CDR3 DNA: TGCAGTACCTACAGGGTTGATGGCTACACCTTC. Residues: CSTYRVDGYTF.

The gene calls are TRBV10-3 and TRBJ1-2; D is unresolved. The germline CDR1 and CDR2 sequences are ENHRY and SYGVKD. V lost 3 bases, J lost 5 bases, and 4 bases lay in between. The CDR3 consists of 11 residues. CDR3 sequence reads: CAISEQYGYTF. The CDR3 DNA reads TGTGCCATCAGTGAACAGTATGGCTACACCTTC.

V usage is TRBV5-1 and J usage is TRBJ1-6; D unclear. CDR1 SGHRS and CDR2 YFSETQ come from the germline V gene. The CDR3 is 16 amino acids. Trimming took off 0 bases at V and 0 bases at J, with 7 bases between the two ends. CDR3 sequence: CASSLGPSSYNSPLHF. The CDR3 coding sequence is TGCGCCAGCAGCTTGGGTCCGAGCTCCTATAATTCACCCCTCCACTTT. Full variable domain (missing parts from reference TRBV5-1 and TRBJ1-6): KAGVTQTPRYLIKTRGQQVTLSCSPISGHRSVSWYQQTPGQGLQFLFEYFSETQRNKGNFPGRFSGRQFSNSRSEMNVSTLELGDSALYLCASSLGPSSYNSPLHFGNGTRLTVT.

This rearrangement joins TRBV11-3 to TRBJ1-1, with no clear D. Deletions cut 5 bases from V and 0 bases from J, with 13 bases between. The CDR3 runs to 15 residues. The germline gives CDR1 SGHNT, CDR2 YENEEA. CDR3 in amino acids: CASSRRGPLNTEAFF. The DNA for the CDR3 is TGTGCCAGCAGCCGCCGCGGGCCGCTGAACACTGAAGCTTTCTTT.

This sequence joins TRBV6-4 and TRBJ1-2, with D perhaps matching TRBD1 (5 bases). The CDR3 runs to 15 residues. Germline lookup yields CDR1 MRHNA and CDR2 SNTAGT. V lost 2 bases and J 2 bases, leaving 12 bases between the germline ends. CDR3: CASSDGAGLNYGYTF. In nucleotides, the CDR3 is TGTGCCAGCAGTGACGGGGCAGGCCTCAACTATGGCTACACCTTC.

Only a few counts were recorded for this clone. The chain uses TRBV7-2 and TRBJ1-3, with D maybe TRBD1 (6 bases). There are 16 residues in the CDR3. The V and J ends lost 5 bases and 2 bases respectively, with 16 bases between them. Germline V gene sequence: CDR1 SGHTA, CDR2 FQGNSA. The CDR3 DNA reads TGTGCCAGCAGCCAATCATCAGGGGTCACTGGAAACACCATATATTTT. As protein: CASSQSSGVTGNTIYF. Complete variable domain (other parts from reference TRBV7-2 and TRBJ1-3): GAGVSQSPSNKVTEKGKDVELRCDPISGHTALYWYRQSLGQGLEFLIYFQGNSAPDKSGLPSDRFSAERTGGSVSTLTIQRTQQEDSAVYLCASSQSSGVTGNTIYFGEGSWLTVV.

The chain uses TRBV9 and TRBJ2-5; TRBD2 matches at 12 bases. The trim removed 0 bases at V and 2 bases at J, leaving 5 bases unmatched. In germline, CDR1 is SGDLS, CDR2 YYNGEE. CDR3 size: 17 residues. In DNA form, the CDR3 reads TGTGCCAGCAGCGTAGGGACTAGCGGGGTCCTTCAAGAGACCCAGTACTTC. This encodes CASSVGTSGVLQETQYF.